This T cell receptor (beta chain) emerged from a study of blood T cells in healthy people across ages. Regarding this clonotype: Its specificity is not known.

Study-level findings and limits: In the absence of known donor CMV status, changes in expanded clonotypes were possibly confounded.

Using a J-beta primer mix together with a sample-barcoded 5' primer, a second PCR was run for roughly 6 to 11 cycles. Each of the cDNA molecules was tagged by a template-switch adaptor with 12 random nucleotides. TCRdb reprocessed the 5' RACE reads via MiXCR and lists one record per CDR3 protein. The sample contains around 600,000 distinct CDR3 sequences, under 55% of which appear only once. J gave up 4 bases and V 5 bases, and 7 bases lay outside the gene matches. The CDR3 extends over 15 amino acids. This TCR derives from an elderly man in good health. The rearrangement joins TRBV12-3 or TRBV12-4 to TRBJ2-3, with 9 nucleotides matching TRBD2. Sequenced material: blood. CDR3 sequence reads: CASSPGRGGPDTQYF. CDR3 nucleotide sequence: TGTGCCAGCAGTCCAGGGCGGGGGGGCCCAGATACGCAGTATTTT.